The 16 T cell receptor beta chains below come from one sample, sequenced in a study of graft-versus-host responses after intestinal transplantation. Lymphocytes from graft epithelium and lamina propria were isolated. Assay used: immunoSEQ multiplex PCR; TCRdb lists only in-frame clones, some missing. Found here are 13,000 to 15,000 clones, around 74% of them singletons; the top ten hold less than 9.5%. Sequencing used ileum tissue, obtained 16 days after intestinal transplant. Receptors originate from a human patient who received an intestinal transplant, so some T cells may come from the graft donor.

The J gene is TRBJ2-1, the V gene TRBV6-6; TRBD1 is a possible D gene (5 bases). The CDR3 sequence is 14 residues long. The V end was cut by 0 bases, the J end by 4 bases, with 7 bases between. In germline, CDR1 is MNHNY, CDR2 SVGAGI (reference sequence). CDR3 DNA: TGTGCCAGCAGTTACTCAGGGGCGTACAATGAGCAGTTCTTC. Amino acids: CASSYSGAYNEQFF.

This clone was seen a handful of times. The V gene is TRBV5-1, the J gene TRBJ1-1; D is possibly TRBD1 (5 bases). Trimming left V 2 bases short and J 3 bases short, with 8 bases between. From germline, CDR1 is SGHRS and CDR2 YFSETQ. The CDR3 runs to 13 residues. CDR3 DNA sequence: TGCGCCAGCAGCTTCGGGGGGGACACTGAAGCTTTCTTT. Protein product: CASSFGGDTEAFF.

This chain joins TRBV27 and TRBJ2-7; TRBD1 might be the D (5 bases). Trimming shortened V by 2 bases and J by 3 bases, and 14 bases separated the two germline ends. The CDR3 consists of 15 residues. Germline V gene sequence: CDR1 MNHEY, CDR2 SMNVEV (reference sequence). The CDR3: CASSLIWQGGYEQYF. The CDR3 bases are TGTGCCAGCAGTTTAATCTGGCAGGGCGGCTACGAGCAGTACTTC.

The CDR3 is CAWRLAGGINEQYF. The CDR3 bases are TGTGCCTGGAGATTGGCAGGGGGCATCAACGAGCAGTACTTC. The chain links TRBV30 to TRBJ2-7; 8 bases match TRBD1. The J segment lost 5 bases and the V segment lost 3 bases, leaving 9 bases of the junction unmatched. The CDR3 runs 14 residues. The germline CDR1 and CDR2 sequences are GTSNPN and SVGIG (reference sequence).

This clone ranks as medium-sized. The rearrangement uses TRBV7-8 and TRBJ2-3; 13 bases align to TRBD2. The CDR3 spans 17 residues. The V gene's germline CDR1 is SGHVS and CDR2 FQNEAQ. The ends lost 1 base at V and 2 bases at J; junction bases unmatched: 3. CDR3 sequence (DNA): TGTGCCAGCAGCTTAGAACTAGCGGGAGGGTACACAGATACGCAGTATTTT. Translated, it gives CASSLELAGGYTDTQYF.

CDR3 sequence reads: CASSPRTGKYNEQFF. DNA of the CDR3: TGCGCCAGCAGCCCTAGGACAGGGAAATACAATGAGCAGTTCTTC. J is TRBJ2-1 and V is TRBV5-1; the match to TRBD1 covers 8 bases. CDR1 and CDR2 (germline): SGHRS, YFSETQ. CDR3 length equals 15 residues. V gave up 4 bases and J gave up 4 bases; unmatched junction bases: 7.

The rearrangement uses TRBV6-1 and TRBJ2-1; D remains ambiguous. The CDR3 is 15 residues long. The V and J ends lost 5 bases and 0 bases respectively, with 11 bases between them. Looked up from germline, CDR1 is MNHNS and CDR2 is SASEGT. CDR3 nucleotide sequence: TGTGCCAGCAGTCACATCCCCGACTCCTACAATGAGCAGTTCTTC. Its translation: CASSHIPDSYNEQFF.

V is TRBV18 and J is TRBJ2-7; TRBD2 agrees at 7 bases. Germline V gene data show CDR1 as KGHSH and CDR2 as LQKENI. This CDR3 is 16 amino acids long. V was pared by 3 bases and J by 6 bases, with 14 bases of the junction left unmatched. The CDR3 nucleotides read TGTGCCAGCTCACCTCAGCGGGACCCCTCAATGGGCGAGCAGTACTTC. Translation gives CASSPQRDPSMGEQYF.

This chain uses TRBV21-1 with TRBJ2-1; the table's D call TRBD1 went unverified against the DNA. TRBV21-1 is a listed pseudogene. This CDR3 is built from 18 residues. Here the CDR3 reads CASTPKSIGHTIYNEQFF. The CDR3 DNA is TGTGCCAGCACCCCCAAGTCTATCGGACACACGATCTACAATGAGCAGTTCTTC.

The V call is TRBV7-2, the J call TRBJ2-3, with 8 bases fitting TRBD2. CDR1 is SGHTA and CDR2 is FQGNSA in the germline V gene. The CDR3 spans 15 residues. Germline trimming cut 5 bases from V and 2 bases from J; bases unmatched to any gene: 6. CDR3 sequence: CASSLSGDFTDTQYF. DNA for the CDR3: TGTGCCAGCAGCCTTAGCGGGGACTTCACAGATACGCAGTATTTT.

The rearrangement joins TRBV5-1 to TRBJ2-7; TRBD1 matches 10 bases. V was clipped by 0 bases and J by 3 bases; unmatched bases: 3. CDR1 is SGHRS, CDR2 YFSETQ, per germline. The CDR3 has 15 amino acids. The CDR3 coding sequence is TGCGCCAGCAGCTTGGTCGGGACAGGGGACTACGAGCAGTACTTC. Translating it yields CASSLVGTGDYEQYF.

The CDR3 DNA follows: TGTGCCAGCAGCCCCACAGGGTCGAAAGGGCAAGAGACCCAGTACTTC. Translated, it gives CASSPTGSKGQETQYF. The rearrangement links TRBV13 to TRBJ2-5, with TRBD1 as a possible D gene (6 bases). The V end was cut by 5 bases, the J end by 2 bases, with 18 bases between. Germline values: CDR1 PRHDT, CDR2 FYEKMQ (reference sequence). This CDR3 spans 16 amino acids. The whole variable domain, remainder taken from reference TRBV13 and TRBJ2-5, is AAGVIQSPRHLIKEKRETATLKCYPIPRHDTVYWYQQGPGQDPQFLISFYEKMQSDKGSIPDRFSAQQFSDYHSELNMSSLELGDSALYFCASSPTGSKGQETQYFGPGTRLLVL.

The chain combines TRBV7-9 with TRBJ2-3, with 8 bases lining up with TRBD2. This CDR3 spans 18 amino acids. Germline V lookup: CDR1 SEHNR, CDR2 FQNEAQ (reference sequence). V was clipped by 1 base and J by 0 bases; unmatched bases: 9. CDR3 DNA sequence: TGTGCCAGCAGCTTAGATCTTATTGTAGCGGGAAGCACAGATACGCAGTATTTT. This sequence encodes CASSLDLIVAGSTDTQYF.

The chain recombines TRBV5-1 with TRBJ2-7, with TRBD1 as a possible D gene (6 bases). CDR1 and CDR2 from the germline V gene are SGHRS and YFSETQ. V lost 1 base to trimming and J lost 4 bases, with 9 bases between them. This CDR3 spans 13 amino acids. CDR3 coding DNA: TGCGCCAGCAGCTTGACAGGGTGGTACGAGCAGTACTTC. It translates to CASSLTGWYEQYF.

The chain recombines TRBV19 with TRBJ2-5; TRBD1 aligns across 10 bases. With 5 bases clipped from V and 5 bases from J, the junction kept 11 bases outside the gene matches. CDR3 length: 16 amino acids. Germline CDR1 and CDR2: LNHDA and SQIVND (reference sequence). CDR3 loop: CASSSSLTGGSETQYF. The DNA for the CDR3 is TGTGCCAGTAGTTCCTCCCTGACAGGGGGCAGTGAGACCCAGTACTTC.

V usage is TRBV30 and J usage is TRBJ2-7; 8 bases map to TRBD2. V gave up 0 bases and J gave up 6 bases; unmatched junction bases: 4. Germline V gives CDR1 GTSNPN, CDR2 SVGIG (reference sequence). The CDR3 covers 13 residues. CDR3 loop: CAWSVVLAGEQYF. The DNA of the CDR3 is TGTGCCTGGAGTGTAGTTCTAGCGGGCGAGCAGTACTTC.